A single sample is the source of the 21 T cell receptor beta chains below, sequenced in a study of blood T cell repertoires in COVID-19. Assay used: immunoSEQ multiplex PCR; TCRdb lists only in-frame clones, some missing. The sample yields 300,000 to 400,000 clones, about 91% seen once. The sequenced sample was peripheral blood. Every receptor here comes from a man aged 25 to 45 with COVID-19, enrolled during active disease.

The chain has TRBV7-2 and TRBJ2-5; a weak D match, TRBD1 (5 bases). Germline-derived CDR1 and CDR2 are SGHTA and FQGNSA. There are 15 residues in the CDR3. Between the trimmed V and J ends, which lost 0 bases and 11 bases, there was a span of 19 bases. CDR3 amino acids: CASSLARKGQESQYF. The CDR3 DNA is TGTGCCAGCAGCTTAGCACGGAAGGGGCAAGAGAGTCAGTACTTC. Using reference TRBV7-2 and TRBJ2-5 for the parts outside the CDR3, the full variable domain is GAGVSQSPSNKVTEKGKDVELRCDPISGHTALYWYRQSLGQGLEFLIYFQGNSAPDKSGLPSDRFSAERTGGSVSTLTIQRTQQEDSAVYLCASSLARKGQESQYFGPGTRLLVL.

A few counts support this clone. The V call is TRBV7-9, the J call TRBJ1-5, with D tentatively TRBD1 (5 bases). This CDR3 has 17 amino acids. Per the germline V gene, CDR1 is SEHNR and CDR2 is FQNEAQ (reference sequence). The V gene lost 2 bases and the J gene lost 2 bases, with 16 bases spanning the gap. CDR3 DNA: TGTGCCAGCAGCTTAATGAGGGGAGCGGGGGGCAATCAGCCCCAGCATTTT. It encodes CASSLMRGAGGNQPQHF.

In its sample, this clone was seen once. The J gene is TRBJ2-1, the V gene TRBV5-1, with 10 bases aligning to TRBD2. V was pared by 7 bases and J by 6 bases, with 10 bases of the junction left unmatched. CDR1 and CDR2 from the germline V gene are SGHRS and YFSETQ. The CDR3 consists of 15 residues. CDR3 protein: CASDRAGGPGNEQFF. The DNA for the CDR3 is TGCGCCAGCGACCGAGCGGGAGGGCCTGGCAATGAGCAGTTCTTC.

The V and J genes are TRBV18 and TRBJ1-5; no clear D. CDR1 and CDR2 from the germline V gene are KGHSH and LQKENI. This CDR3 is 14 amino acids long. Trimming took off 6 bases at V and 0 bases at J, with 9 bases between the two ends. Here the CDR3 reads CASSISYSNQPQHF. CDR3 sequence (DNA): TGTGCCAGCTCTATCTCGTATAGCAATCAGCCCCAGCATTTT.

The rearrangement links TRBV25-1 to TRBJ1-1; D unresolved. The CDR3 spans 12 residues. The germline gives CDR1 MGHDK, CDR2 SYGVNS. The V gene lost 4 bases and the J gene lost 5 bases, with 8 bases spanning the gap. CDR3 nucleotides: TGTGCCAGCAGTGGCGGCAAGACTGAAGCTTTCTTT. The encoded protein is CASSGGKTEAFF.

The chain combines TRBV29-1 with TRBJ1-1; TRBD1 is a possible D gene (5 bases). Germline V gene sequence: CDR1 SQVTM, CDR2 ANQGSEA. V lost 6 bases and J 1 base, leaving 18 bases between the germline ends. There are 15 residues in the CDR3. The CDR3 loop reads CSVTPKGLSNTEAFF. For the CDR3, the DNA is TGCAGCGTCACCCCTAAGGGACTTTCGAACACTGAAGCTTTCTTT.

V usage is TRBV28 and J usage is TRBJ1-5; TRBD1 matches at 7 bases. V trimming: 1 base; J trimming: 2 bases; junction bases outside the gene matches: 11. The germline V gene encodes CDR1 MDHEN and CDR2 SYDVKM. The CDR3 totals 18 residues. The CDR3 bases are TGTGCCAGCAGTTTATTTTTTGGTCTTGGACAGGGCAATCAGCCCCAGCATTTT. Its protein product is CASSLFFGLGQGNQPQHF.

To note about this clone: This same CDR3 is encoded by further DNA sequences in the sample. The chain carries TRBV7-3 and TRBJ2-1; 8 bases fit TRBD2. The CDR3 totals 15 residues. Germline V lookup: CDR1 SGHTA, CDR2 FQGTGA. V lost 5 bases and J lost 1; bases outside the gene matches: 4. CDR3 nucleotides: TGTGCCAGCAGCCCCACTAGCGGATCCTACAATGAGCAGTTCTTC. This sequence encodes CASSPTSGSYNEQFF.

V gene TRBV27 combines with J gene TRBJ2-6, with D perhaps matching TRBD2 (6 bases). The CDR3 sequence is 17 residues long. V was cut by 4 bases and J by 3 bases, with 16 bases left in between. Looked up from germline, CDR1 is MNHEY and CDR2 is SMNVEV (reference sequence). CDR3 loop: CASSSHTGGRGANVLTF. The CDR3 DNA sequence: TGTGCCAGCAGTTCCCATACCGGGGGACGTGGGGCCAACGTCCTGACTTTC.

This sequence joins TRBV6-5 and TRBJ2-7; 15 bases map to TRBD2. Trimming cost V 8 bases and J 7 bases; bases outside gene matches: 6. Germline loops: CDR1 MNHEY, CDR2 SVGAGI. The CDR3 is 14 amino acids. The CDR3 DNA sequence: TGTGCCAGCCGGAGTGGACTAGCGGGAGGGGAGCAGTACTTC. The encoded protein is CASRSGLAGGEQYF.

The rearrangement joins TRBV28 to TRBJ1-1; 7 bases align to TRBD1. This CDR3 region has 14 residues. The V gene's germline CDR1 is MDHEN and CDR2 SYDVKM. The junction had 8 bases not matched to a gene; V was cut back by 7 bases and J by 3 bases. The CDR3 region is CASMTPGGYTEAFF. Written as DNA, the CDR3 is TGTGCCAGCATGACGCCAGGGGGTTACACTGAAGCTTTCTTT. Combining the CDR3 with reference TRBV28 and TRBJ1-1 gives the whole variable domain DVKVTQSSRYLVKRTGEKVFLECVQDMDHENMFWYRQDPGLGLRLIYFSYDVKMKEKGDIPEGYSVSREKKERFSLILESASTNQTSMYLCASMTPGGYTEAFFGQGTRLTVV.

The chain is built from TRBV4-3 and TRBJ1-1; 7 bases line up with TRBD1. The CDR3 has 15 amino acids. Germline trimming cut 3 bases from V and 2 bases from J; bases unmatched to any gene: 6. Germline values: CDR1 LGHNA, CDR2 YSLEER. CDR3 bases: TGCGCCAGCAGCCACCGCGGGACAGTCAACACTGAAGCTTTCTTT. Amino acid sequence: CASSHRGTVNTEAFF.

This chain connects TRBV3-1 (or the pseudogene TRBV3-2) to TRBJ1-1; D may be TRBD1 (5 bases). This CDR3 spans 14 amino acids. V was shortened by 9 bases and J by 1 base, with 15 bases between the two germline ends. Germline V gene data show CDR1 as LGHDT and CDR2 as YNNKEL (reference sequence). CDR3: CASAPGLWNTEAFF. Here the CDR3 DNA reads TGTGCCAGTGCACCGGGACTCTGGAACACTGAAGCTTTCTTT.

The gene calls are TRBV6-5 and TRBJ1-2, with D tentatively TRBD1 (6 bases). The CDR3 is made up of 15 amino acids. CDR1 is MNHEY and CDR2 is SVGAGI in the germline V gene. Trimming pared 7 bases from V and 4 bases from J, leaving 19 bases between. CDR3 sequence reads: CASIKGGANGYGYTF. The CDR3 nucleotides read TGTGCCAGCATCAAAGGGGGGGCGAATGGCTATGGCTACACCTTC.

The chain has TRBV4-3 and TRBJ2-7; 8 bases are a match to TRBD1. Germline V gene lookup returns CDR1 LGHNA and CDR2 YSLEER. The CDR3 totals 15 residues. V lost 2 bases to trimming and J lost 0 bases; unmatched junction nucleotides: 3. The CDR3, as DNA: TGCGCCAGCAGCCAAAGACAGGGGCGCTCCTACGAGCAGTACTTC. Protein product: CASSQRQGRSYEQYF.

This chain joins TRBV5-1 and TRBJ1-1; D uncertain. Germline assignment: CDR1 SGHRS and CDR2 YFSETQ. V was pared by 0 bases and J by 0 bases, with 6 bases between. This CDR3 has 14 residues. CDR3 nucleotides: TGCGCCAGCAGCTTGGCGACACTGAACACTGAAGCTTTCTTT. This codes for CASSLATLNTEAFF.

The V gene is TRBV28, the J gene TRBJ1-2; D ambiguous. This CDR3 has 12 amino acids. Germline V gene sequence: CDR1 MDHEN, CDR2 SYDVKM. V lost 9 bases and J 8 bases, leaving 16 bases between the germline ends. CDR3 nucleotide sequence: TGTGCCAGATCTCCCCGGGGAGGAGGCTACACCTTC. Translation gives CARSPRGGGYTF.

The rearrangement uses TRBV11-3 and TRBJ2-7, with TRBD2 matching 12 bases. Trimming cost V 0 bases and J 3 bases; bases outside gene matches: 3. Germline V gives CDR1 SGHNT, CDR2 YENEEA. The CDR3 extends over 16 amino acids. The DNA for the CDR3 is TGTGCCAGCAGCTTAGATGGACTAGCGGGGCACTACGAGCAGTACTTC. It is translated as CASSLDGLAGHYEQYF.

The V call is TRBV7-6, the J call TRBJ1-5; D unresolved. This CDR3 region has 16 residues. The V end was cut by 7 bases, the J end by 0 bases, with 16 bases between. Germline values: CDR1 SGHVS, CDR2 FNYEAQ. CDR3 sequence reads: CASTLEAGNSNQPQHF. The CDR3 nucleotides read TGTGCCAGCACTCTAGAGGCCGGAAATAGCAATCAGCCCCAGCATTTT.

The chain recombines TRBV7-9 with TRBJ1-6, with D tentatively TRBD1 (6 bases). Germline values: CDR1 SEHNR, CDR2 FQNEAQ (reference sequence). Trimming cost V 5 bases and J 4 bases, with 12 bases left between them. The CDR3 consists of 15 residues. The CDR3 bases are TGTGCCAGCAGCCTTGGACAGTCATATAATTCACCCCTCCACTTT. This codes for CASSLGQSYNSPLHF.

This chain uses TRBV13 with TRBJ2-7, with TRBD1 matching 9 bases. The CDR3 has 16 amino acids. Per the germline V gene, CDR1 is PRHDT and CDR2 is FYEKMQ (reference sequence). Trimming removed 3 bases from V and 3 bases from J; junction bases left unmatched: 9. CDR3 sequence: CASSFTSGQGGYEQYF. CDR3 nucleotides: TGTGCCAGCAGCTTCACTTCGGGACAGGGTGGCTACGAGCAGTACTTC. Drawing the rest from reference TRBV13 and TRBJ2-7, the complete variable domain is AAGVIQSPRHLIKEKRETATLKCYPIPRHDTVYWYQQGPGQDPQFLISFYEKMQSDKGSIPDRFSAQQFSDYHSELNMSSLELGDSALYFCASSFTSGQGGYEQYFGPGTRLTVT.